A selection of T cell receptor beta chains follows, all from one sample in a study of radiation and T cells in renal cell carcinoma. Sequencing used immunoSEQ multiplex PCR; TCRdb keeps in-frame clones, though not all of them. Here the sample spans 15,000 to 17,000 clones, about 56% being singletons. This specimen consisted of tumor tissue, obtained from a patient whose treatment was nephrectomy without radiotherapy. The origin of the receptors is a man between 45 and 60 years old with renal cell carcinoma. Both conserved end residues are part of each CDR3. The D gene is left open where the match is weak. Size is stated for part of the rows, as once, few or many counts, or as a class when the clone is expanded.

j_call	v_call	clone_size	d_call	cdr3_nt	cdr3_aa
TRBJ2-3	TRBV7-3	NA	TRBD2	TGTGCCAGCAGCTCCCCGGAGCGGGGAGTAGATACGCAGTATTTT	CASSSPERGVDTQYF
TRBJ2-5	TRBV28	few	NA	TGTGCCAGCAGTTCCGAGGGGGTGGGGGAGACCCAGTACTTC	CASSSEGVGETQYF
TRBJ2-3	TRBV5-1	few	TRBD1	TGCGCCAGCAGCTTGGGTTTCCAGGGGGGCACAGATACGCAGTATTTT	CASSLGFQGGTDTQYF
TRBJ2-7	TRBV11-3	NA	TRBD2	TGTGCCAGCAGCTCAGGACTAGCGGGAGGTTCCGAGCAGTACTTC	CASSSGLAGGSEQYF
TRBJ2-4	TRBV14	NA	NA	TGTGCCAGCAGCCAGGGGGGAAGGGCCAAAAACATTCAGTACTTC	CASSQGGRAKNIQYF
TRBJ1-4	TRBV2	few	NA	TGTGCCAGCAGTGGTTCCAGGAGAGCCAATGAAAAACTGTTTTTT	CASSGSRRANEKLFF
TRBJ2-6	TRBV2	NA	NA	TGTGCCAGCAGAAATCAGGGAACTGGGGCCAACGTCCTGACTTTC	CASRNQGTGANVLTF
TRBJ1-1	TRBV27	NA	NA	TGTGCCAGCAGTTTAACTGGGAACACTGAAGCTTTCTTT	CASSLTGNTEAFF
TRBJ2-5	TRBV7-2	NA	NA	TGTGCCAGCAGCTTAGTCAGGGGTCAAGAGACCCAGTACTTC	CASSLVRGQETQYF
TRBJ2-3	TRBV7-2	few	NA	TGTGCCAGCAGCCGGGGGTTAAGCACAGATACGCAGTATTTT	CASSRGLSTDTQYF
TRBJ2-7	TRBV5-5	NA	NA	TGTGCCAGCAGCCAAGATTTCCCTAAGATATACGAGCAGTACTTC	CASSQDFPKIYEQYF
TRBJ1-2	TRBV21-1	NA	NA	TGTGCCAGCAGGGACAGAGCTAACTATGGCTACACCTTC	CASRDRANYGYTF
TRBJ1-3	TRBV7-3	NA	NA	TGTGCCAGCGCGAGGACGAGCTCTGGAAACACCATATATTTT	CASARTSSGNTIYF
TRBJ1-2	TRBV9	medium-sized	NA	TGTGCCAGCAGCGCCTACTATGGCTACACCTTC	CASSAYYGYTF
TRBJ2-1	TRBV5-8	NA	NA	TGTGCCAGCAGCTTGGTGGTTGGGCAGTTCTTC	CASSLVVGQFF
TRBJ1-3	TRBV4-2	NA	NA	TGTGCCAGCAGCCAGGGGATGCAGCAGGCAGGAAACACCATATATTTT	CASSQGMQQAGNTIYF
TRBJ1-2	TRBV6-1	NA	NA	TGTGCCAGCACTCACACGTCCTATGGCTACACCTTC	CASTHTSYGYTF
TRBJ2-1	TRBV7-2	few	NA	TGTGCCAGCAGCTTTTCTCTAACCGGGACGTATGAGCAGTTCTTC	CASSFSLTGTYEQFF
TRBJ2-3	TRBV2	NA	TRBD2	TGTGCCAGCAGCTCCCGGACTAGCGGGGGGGCCGAGTATTTT	CASSSRTSGGAEYF
TRBJ1-2	TRBV19	NA	NA	TGTGCCAGTAGCATTTTCGGCTATGGCTACACCTTC	CASSIFGYGYTF
TRBJ2-1	TRBV4-3	NA	TRBD1	TGCGCCAGCAGCCAAGGGGACAGGGGGGCCTACAATGAGCAGTTCTTC	CASSQGDRGAYNEQFF
TRBJ2-7	TRBV2	few	TRBD1	TGTGCCAGCAAGGACAGGGGGTTGGGCGAGCAGTACTTC	CASKDRGLGEQYF
TRBJ2-7	TRBV7-9	NA	NA	TGTGCCAGCAGCCCCGAAACCCGACCTGGCGAGCAGTACTTC	CASSPETRPGEQYF
TRBJ2-4	TRBV7-9	many	TRBD1	TGTGCCAGCAGCGAGGGACAGGGGGCCGACATTCAGTACTTC	CASSEGQGADIQYF
TRBJ2-5	TRBV11-2	NA	TRBD2	TGTGCCAGCAGCATCCGGACTAGCGGGGGACCAGAGCAGTACTTC	CASSIRTSGGPEQYF
TRBJ2-5	TRBV10-3	few	TRBD2	TGTGCCATCAGTGATGGGGAGGGGGAGACCCAGTACTTC	CAISDGEGETQYF
TRBJ2-3	TRBV6-5	NA	NA	TGTGCCAGCAGTTCGTACGAGGATAGCACAGATACGCAGTATTTT	CASSSYEDSTDTQYF
TRBJ2-1	TRBV2	few	NA	TGTGCCAGCACCCAACTGGGGGGGGCCACCTACAATGAGCAGTTCTTC	CASTQLGGATYNEQFF
TRBJ2-1	TRBV19	NA	NA	TGTGCCAGTAGTATTGGACTTGAGGTCGATGAGCAGTTCTTC	CASSIGLEVDEQFF
TRBJ1-4	TRBV6-5	NA	NA	TGTGCCAGCACCCCCAGAAGGGGGGCCGTTGAAAAACTGTTTTTT	CASTPRRGAVEKLFF
TRBJ2-1	TRBV4-2	few	TRBD2	TGTGCCAGCAGCCACCAAATGGGGGGGGGTGAGCAGTTCTTC	CASSHQMGGGEQFF
TRBJ2-3	TRBV4-1	few	NA	TGCGCCAGCAGCCACCGGGAGCTAGCAGGCACAGATACGCAGTATTTT	CASSHRELAGTDTQYF
TRBJ2-7	TRBV6-1	NA	TRBD2	TGTGCCAGCAGAAGTCTAGCGGGTTCCCACTACGAGCAGTACTTC	CASRSLAGSHYEQYF
TRBJ2-1	TRBV4-1	NA	NA	TGCGCCAGCAGCCAGGAGATCAACTACAATGAGCAGTTCTTC	CASSQEINYNEQFF
TRBJ2-7	TRBV27	NA	TRBD1	TGTGCCAGCAGTTTAAGTAGTGGGACAGGGAATTACGAGCAGTACTTC	CASSLSSGTGNYEQYF
TRBJ1-4	TRBV19	NA	TRBD1	TGTGCCACACGTCTTGACAGGGGCACTAATGAAAAACTGTTTTTT	CATRLDRGTNEKLFF
TRBJ2-5	TRBV2	NA	TRBD1	TGTGCCAGCAGCTCTGGACAGGGGGAGACCCAGTACTTC	CASSSGQGETQYF
TRBJ2-3	TRBV6-6	NA	NA	TGTGCCAGCAGTTACTCGCGGGACACAGATACGCAGTATTTT	CASSYSRDTDTQYF
TRBJ1-6	TRBV6-4	medium-sized	TRBD1	TGTGCCAGCAGTGCCTCACAGGGGTCACCCCTCCACTTT	CASSASQGSPLHF
TRBJ2-5	TRBV5-4	NA	NA	TGTGCCAGCAGCCGTCAAGGCCCCCGGATGTCCCAAGAGACCCAGTACTTC	CASSRQGPRMSQETQYF
TRBJ2-1	TRBV15	NA	NA	TGTGCCACCAGCAGAAATAATGAGCAGTTCTTC	CATSRNNEQFF
TRBJ2-1	TRBV10-2	NA	NA	TGCGCCAGCAGTGAGTTTCGGGACATCTACAATGAGCAGTTCTTC	CASSEFRDIYNEQFF
TRBJ2-2	TRBV30	NA	TRBD1	TGTGCCTGGAGTGTACATTGGGACAGGGTGATTGCCGGGGAGCTGTTTTTT	CAWSVHWDRVIAGELFF
TRBJ1-3	TRBV5-1	NA	TRBD1	TGCGCCAGCAGCTTCAGGACAGGGGGTGGAAACACCATATATTTT	CASSFRTGGGNTIYF
TRBJ1-4	TRBV15	NA	NA	TGTGCCACCTCCGGCCCTAGGACTAATGAAAAACTGTTTTTT	CATSGPRTNEKLFF
TRBJ1-1	TRBV6-5	few	NA	TGTGCCAGCAGTTATTTGGGAGTTTTGGTGAACACTGAAGCTTTCTTT	CASSYLGVLVNTEAFF
TRBJ1-1	TRBV27	large	NA	TGTGCCAGCAGTTTCGACAATCAGGGGAACACTGAAGCTTTCTTT	CASSFDNQGNTEAFF
TRBJ2-5	TRBV12-5	NA	TRBD2	TGTGCTAGTGGTTTGGTAACTAGCGGGGGGCTCCAAGAGACCCAGTACTTC	CASGLVTSGGLQETQYF
TRBJ2-1	TRBV9	NA	NA	TGTGCCAGCAGCGTGTCCGGGGGTACCGACTACATCGATGAGCAGTTCTTC	CASSVSGGTDYIDEQFF
TRBJ2-2	TRBV27	NA	TRBD1	TGTGCCACACGGATAGGACAGGACCGCACCTTTACCGGGGAGCTGTTTTTT	CATRIGQDRTFTGELFF
TRBJ2-5	TRBV5-4	few	TRBD1	TGTGCCAGCTCAGGGGAAGGGGGCGGGGAGACCCAGTACTTC	CASSGEGGGETQYF
TRBJ2-3	TRBV4-1	few	TRBD2	TGCGCCAGCACGGGACTAGCGGGAAGCACAGATACGCAGTATTTT	CASTGLAGSTDTQYF
TRBJ1-5	TRBV28	NA	NA	TGTGCCACCGGACTTTCCCGCGGCAATCAGCCCCAGCATTTT	CATGLSRGNQPQHF
TRBJ2-2	TRBV7-2	once	NA	TGTGCCAGCAGCATTAGAGCCAGGAACACCGGGGAGCTGTTTTTT	CASSIRARNTGELFF